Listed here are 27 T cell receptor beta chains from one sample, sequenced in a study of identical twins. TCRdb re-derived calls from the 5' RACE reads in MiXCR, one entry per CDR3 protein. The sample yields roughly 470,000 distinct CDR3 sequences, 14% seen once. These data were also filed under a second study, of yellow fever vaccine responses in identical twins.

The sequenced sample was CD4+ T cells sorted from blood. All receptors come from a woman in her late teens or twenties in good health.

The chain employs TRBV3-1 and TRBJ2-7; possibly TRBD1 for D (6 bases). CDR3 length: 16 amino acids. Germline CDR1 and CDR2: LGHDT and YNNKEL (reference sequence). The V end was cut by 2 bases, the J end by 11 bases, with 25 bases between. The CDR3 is CASSQTSGTRISRKYF. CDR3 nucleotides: TGTGCCAGCAGCCAAACATCCGGGACACGCATTTCACGAAAGTACTTC.

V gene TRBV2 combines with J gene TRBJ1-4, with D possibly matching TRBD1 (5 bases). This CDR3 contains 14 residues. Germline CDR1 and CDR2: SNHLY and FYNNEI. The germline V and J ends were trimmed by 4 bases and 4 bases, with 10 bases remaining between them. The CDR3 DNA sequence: TGTGCCAGCAGTGGGGGGACGTTTAATGAAAAACTGTTTTTT. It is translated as CASSGGTFNEKLFF.

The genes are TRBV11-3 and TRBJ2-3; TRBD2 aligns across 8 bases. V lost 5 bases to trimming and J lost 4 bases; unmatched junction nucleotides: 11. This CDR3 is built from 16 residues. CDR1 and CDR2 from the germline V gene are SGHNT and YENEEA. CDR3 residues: CASSVGGAGGPDTQYF. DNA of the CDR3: TGTGCCAGCAGCGTCGGTGGGGCGGGGGGCCCAGATACGCAGTATTTT.

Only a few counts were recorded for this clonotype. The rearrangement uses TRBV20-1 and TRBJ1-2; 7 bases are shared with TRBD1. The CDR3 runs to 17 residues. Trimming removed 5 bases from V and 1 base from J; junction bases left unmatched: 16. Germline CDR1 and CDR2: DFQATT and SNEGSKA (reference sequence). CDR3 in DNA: TGCAGTGCTTCTATGGATCGAGACAGGGATTATAACTATGGCTACACCTTC. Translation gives CSASMDRDRDYNYGYTF.

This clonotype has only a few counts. CDR3 in DNA: TGTGCCTGGAGTCGAGTGAACACTGAAGCTTTCTTT. This gives the protein CAWSRVNTEAFF. The chain uses TRBV30 and TRBJ1-1, with D uncertain. Germline V gives CDR1 GTSNPN, CDR2 SVGIG (reference sequence). With 2 bases removed from V and 0 bases from J, the gap between germline ends came to 4 bases. There are 12 residues in the CDR3.

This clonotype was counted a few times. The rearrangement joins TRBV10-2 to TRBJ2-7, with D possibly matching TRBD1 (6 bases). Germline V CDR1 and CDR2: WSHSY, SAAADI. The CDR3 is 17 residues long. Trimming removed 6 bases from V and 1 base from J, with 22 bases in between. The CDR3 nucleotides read TGCGCCAGCAGCCTTATCTCCGGGACACAAGGTTCCTACGAGCAGTACTTC. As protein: CASSLISGTQGSYEQYF.

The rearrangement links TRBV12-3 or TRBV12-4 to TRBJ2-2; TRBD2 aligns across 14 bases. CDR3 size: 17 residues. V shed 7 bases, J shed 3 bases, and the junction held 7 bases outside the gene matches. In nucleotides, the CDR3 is TGTGCCAGCATCCTGACTAGCGGGAGGGTTCACACCGGGGAGCTGTTTTTT. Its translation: CASILTSGRVHTGELFF.

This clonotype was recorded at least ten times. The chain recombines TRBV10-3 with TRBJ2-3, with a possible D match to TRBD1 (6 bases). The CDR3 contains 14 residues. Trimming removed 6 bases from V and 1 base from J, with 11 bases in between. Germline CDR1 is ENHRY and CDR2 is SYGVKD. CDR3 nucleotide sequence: TGTGCCATCAGGGACAGTGGGGGCACAGATACGCAGTATTTT. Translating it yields CAIRDSGGTDTQYF.

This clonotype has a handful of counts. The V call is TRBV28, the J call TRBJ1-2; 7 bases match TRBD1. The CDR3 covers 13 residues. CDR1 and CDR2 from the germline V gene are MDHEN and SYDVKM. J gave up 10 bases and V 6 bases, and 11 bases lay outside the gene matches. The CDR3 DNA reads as TGTGCCAGCAGGTCCGGTACAGGGGCTGCCTACACCTTC. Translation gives CASRSGTGAAYTF.

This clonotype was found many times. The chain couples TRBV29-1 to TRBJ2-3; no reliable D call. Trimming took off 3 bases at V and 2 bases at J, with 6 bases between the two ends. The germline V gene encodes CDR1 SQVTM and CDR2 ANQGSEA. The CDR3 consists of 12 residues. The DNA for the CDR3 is TGCAGCGTTGACACAGCCACAGATACGCAGTATTTT. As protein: CSVDTATDTQYF.

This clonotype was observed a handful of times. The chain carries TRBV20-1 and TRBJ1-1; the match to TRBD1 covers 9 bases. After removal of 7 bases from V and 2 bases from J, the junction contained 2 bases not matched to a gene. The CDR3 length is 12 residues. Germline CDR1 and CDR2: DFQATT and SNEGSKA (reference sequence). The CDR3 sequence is CSGTGANTEAFF. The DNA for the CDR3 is TGCAGTGGGACAGGGGCTAACACTGAAGCTTTCTTT.

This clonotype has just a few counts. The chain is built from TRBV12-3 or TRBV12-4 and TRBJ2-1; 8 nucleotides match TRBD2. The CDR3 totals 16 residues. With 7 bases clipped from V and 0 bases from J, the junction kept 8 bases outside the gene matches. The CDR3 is CASTTISGSSYNEQFF. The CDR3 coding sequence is TGTGCCAGCACTACAATCAGCGGGAGCTCCTACAATGAGCAGTTCTTC.

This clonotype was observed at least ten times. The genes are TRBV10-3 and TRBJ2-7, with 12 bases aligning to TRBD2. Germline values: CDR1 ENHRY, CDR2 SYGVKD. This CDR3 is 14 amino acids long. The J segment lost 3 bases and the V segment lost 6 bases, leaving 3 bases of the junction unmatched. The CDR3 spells CAISGLAGSYEQYF. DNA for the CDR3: TGTGCCATCAGCGGACTAGCGGGAAGCTACGAGCAGTACTTC.

Here the CDR3 reads CASSFFGNSKETQYF. The CDR3, as DNA: TGTGCCAGCAGCTTTTTCGGGAACAGCAAAGAGACCCAGTACTTC. This rearrangement joins TRBV7-8 to TRBJ2-5; perhaps TRBD2 as D (5 bases). Germline CDR1 reads SGHVS; CDR2 reads FQNEAQ. The CDR3 covers 15 residues. V was clipped by 3 bases and J by 3 bases, with 14 bases between them. The whole variable domain, filled in from reference TRBV7-8 and TRBJ2-5, reads GAGVSQSPRYKVAKRGQDVALRCDPISGHVSLFWYQQALGQGPEFLTYFQNEAQLDKSGLPSDRFFAERPEGSVSTLKIQRTQQEDSAVYLCASSFFGNSKETQYFGPGTRLLVL.

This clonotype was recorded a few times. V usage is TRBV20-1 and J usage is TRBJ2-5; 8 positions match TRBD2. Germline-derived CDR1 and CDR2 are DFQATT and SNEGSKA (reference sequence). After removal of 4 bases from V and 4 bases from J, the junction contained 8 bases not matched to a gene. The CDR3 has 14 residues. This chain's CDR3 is CSAIVGAGGETQYF. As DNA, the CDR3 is TGCAGTGCTATAGTAGGCGCGGGAGGAGAGACCCAGTACTTC.

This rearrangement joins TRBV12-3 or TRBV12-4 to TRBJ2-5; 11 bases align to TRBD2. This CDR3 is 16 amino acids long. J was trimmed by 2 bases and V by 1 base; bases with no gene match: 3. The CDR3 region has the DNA TGTGCCAGCAGTTTAGGGGTAGCGGGGGGGCAAGAGACCCAGTACTTC. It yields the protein CASSLGVAGGQETQYF.

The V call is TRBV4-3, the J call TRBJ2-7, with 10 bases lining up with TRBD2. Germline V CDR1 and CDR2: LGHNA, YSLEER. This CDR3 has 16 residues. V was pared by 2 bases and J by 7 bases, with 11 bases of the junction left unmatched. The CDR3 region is CASSQNLASGRGEQYF. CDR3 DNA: TGCGCCAGCAGCCAAAACCTAGCCAGCGGGAGGGGTGAGCAGTACTTC.

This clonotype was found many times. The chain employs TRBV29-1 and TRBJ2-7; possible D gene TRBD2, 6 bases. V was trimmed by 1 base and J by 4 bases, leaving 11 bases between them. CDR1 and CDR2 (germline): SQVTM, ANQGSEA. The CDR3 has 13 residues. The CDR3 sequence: CSVEGAGRYEQYF. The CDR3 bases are TGCAGCGTTGAAGGGGCAGGGAGGTACGAGCAGTACTTC.

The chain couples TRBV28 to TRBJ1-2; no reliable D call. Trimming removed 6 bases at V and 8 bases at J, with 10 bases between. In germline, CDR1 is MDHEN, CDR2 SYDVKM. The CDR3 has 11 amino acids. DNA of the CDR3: TGTGCCAGCAGCCGTGGGAGCGGCTACACCTTC. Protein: CASSRGSGYTF.

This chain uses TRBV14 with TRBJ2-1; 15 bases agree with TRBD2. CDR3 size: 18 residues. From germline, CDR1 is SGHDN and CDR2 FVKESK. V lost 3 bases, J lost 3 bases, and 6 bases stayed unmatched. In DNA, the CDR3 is TGTGCCAGCAGCCAGGGACTAGCGGGAGGAGGGTTCTACAATGAGCAGTTCTTC. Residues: CASSQGLAGGGFYNEQFF.

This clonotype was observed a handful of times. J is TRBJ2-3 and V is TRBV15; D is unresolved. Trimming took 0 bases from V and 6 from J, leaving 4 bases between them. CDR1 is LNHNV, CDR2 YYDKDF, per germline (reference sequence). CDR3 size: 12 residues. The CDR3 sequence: CATSREGDTQYF. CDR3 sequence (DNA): TGTGCCACCAGCAGAGAGGGGGATACGCAGTATTTT. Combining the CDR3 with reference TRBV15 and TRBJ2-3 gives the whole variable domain DAMVIQNPRYQVTQFGKPVTLSCSQTLNHNVMYWYQQKSSQAPKLLFHYYDKDFNNEADTPDNFQSRRPNTSFCFLDIRSPGLGDTAMYLCATSREGDTQYFGPGTRLTVL.

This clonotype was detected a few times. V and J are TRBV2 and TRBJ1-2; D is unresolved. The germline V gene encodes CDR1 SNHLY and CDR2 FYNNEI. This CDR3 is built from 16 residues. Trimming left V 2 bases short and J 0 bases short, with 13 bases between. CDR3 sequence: CASSERSRTTNYGYTF. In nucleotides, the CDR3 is TGTGCCAGCAGTGAACGGAGCAGGACGACTAACTATGGCTACACCTTC.

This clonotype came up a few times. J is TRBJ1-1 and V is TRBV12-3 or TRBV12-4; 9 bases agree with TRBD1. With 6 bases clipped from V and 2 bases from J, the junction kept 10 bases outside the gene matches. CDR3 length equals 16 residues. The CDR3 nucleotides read TGTGCCAGCAGCCGAGACAGGGGGGGGTACAACACTGAAGCTTTCTTT. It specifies CASSRDRGGYNTEAFF.

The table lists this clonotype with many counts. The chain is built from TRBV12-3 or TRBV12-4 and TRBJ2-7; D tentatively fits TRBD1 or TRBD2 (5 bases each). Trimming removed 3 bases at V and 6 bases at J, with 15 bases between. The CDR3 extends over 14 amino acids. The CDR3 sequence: CASSFDTRDGEQYF. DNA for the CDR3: TGTGCCAGCAGTTTCGACACCAGGGACGGCGAGCAGTACTTC.

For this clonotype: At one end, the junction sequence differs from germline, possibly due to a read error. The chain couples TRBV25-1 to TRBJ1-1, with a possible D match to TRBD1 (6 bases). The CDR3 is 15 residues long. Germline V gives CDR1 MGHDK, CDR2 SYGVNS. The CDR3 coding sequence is TGTGCCAGCAGTGAACTGGGGGGCCCTGTCACTGAAGTTTTCTTT. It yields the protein CASSELGGPVTEVFF.

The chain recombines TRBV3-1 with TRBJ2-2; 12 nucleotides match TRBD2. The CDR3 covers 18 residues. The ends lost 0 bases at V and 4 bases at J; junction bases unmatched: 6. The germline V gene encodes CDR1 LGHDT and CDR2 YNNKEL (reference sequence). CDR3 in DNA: TGTGCCAGCAGCCAAGATCGGGCTAGCGGGAGGGGCACCGGGGAGCTGTTTTTT. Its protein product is CASSQDRASGRGTGELFF.

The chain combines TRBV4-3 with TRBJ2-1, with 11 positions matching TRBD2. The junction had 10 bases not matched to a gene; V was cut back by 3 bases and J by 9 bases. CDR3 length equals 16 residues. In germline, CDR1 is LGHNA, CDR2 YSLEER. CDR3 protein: CASSHDVGLAAGEQFF. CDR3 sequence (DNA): TGCGCCAGCAGCCATGACGTGGGACTAGCGGCTGGTGAGCAGTTCTTC.